One and the same sample provided the 17 T cell receptor beta chains below, sequenced in a study of blood T cell repertoires in COVID-19. Clones were read by immunoSEQ multiplex PCR, and TCRdb kept only the in-frame ones, dropping some. In the table there are some 250,000 clones, roughly 84% of which are singletons. Source material: peripheral blood. These receptors were taken from a middle-aged man with active or convalescent COVID-19.

The chain has TRBV29-1 and TRBJ1-6, with TRBD1 identical over 7 bases. V dropped 6 bases and J dropped 5; count of bases not matched to a gene: 4. The CDR3 loop spans 13 amino acids. Per the germline V gene, CDR1 is SQVTM and CDR2 is ANQGSEA. The CDR3 here is CSVGDRDNSPLHF. CDR3 in DNA: TGCAGCGTAGGTGACAGGGATAATTCACCCCTCCACTTT. The full variable domain, rest sourced from reference TRBV29-1 and TRBJ1-6, is SAVISQKPSRDICQRGTSLTIQCQVDSQVTMMFWYRQQPGQSLTLIATANQGSEATYESGFVIDKFPISRPNLTFSTLTVSNMSPEDSSIYLCSVGDRDNSPLHFGNGTRLTVT.

This clone was counted once. J is TRBJ1-2 and V is TRBV29-1; D perhaps matches TRBD1 (5 bases). With 8 bases removed from V and 1 base from J, the gap between germline ends came to 11 bases. The CDR3 sequence is 12 residues long. Germline V gene lookup returns CDR1 SQVTM and CDR2 ANQGSEA. The CDR3: CSTRGDNYGYTF. CDR3 DNA sequence: TGCAGCACTCGGGGGGATAACTATGGCTACACCTTC.

This chain links TRBV29-1 with TRBJ1-1, with 7 nucleotides matching TRBD1. Germline V CDR1 and CDR2: SQVTM, ANQGSEA. The CDR3 has 14 residues. Trimming at V came to 6 bases and at J to 3 bases, leaving 10 bases not matched to a gene. Here the CDR3 reads CSVPRQGRDTEAFF. The CDR3 coding sequence is TGCAGCGTCCCTCGACAGGGAAGGGACACTGAAGCTTTCTTT.

The V call is TRBV9, the J call TRBJ2-1, with 14 positions matching TRBD2. The CDR3 spans 15 residues. Germline V gene lookup returns CDR1 SGDLS and CDR2 YYNGEE. V was clipped by 3 bases and J by 9 bases; unmatched bases: 5. CDR3 amino acids: CASSGGLAGAGEQFF. The DNA for the CDR3 is TGTGCCAGCAGCGGGGGACTAGCGGGGGCTGGTGAGCAGTTCTTC.

The genes are TRBV5-5 and TRBJ1-1, with 9 nucleotides matching TRBD1. The germline V gene has CDR1 SGHKS and CDR2 YYEKEE (reference sequence). The CDR3 covers 14 residues. Unmatched junction bases numbered 8, after V lost 7 bases and J lost 4 bases. The CDR3: CASAGQGWGTEAFF. In nucleotides, the CDR3 is TGTGCCAGCGCTGGACAGGGGTGGGGCACTGAAGCTTTCTTT.

The V and J genes are TRBV19 and TRBJ2-1, with a weak D call TRBD1 (6 bases). The CDR3 sequence is 17 residues long. In germline, CDR1 is LNHDA, CDR2 SQIVND (reference sequence). With 3 bases removed from V and 2 bases from J, the gap between germline ends came to 17 bases. CDR3 amino acids: CASSIPPGQSAYNEQFF. Written as DNA, the CDR3 is TGTGCCAGTAGTATTCCCCCCGGACAGTCAGCCTACAATGAGCAGTTCTTC. Full variable domain (missing parts from reference TRBV19 and TRBJ2-1): DGGITQSPKYLFRKEGQNVTLSCEQNLNHDAMYWYRQDPGQGLRLIYYSQIVNDFQKGDIAEGYSVSREKKESFPLTVTSAQKNPTAFYLCASSIPPGQSAYNEQFFGPGTRLTVL.

The chain couples TRBV5-1 to TRBJ2-5; D gene unclear. The CDR3 runs 14 residues. From germline, CDR1 is SGHRS and CDR2 YFSETQ. Trimming took off 2 bases at V and 3 bases at J, with 11 bases between the two ends. The DNA for the CDR3 is TGCGCCAGCAGCTTTCCCGGTACGGAAGAGACCCAGTACTTC. Residues: CASSFPGTEETQYF.

This clone was recorded a few times. V gene TRBV11-2 combines with J gene TRBJ2-5; D may be TRBD2 (5 bases). Germline V gives CDR1 SGHAT, CDR2 FQNNGV. V shed 7 bases and J shed 2 bases, with 14 bases lying between them. The CDR3 has 14 residues. CDR3 DNA sequence: TGTGCCAGCACCTTTAACAGCGGTCAAGAGACCCAGTACTTC. Protein sequence: CASTFNSGQETQYF. The whole variable domain, filled in from reference TRBV11-2 and TRBJ2-5, reads EAGVAQSPRYKIIEKRQSVAFWCNPISGHATLYWYQQILGQGPKLLIQFQNNGVVDDSQLPKDRFSAERLKGVDSTLKIQPAKLEDSAVYLCASTFNSGQETQYFGPGTRLLVL.

The rearrangement links TRBV5-8 to TRBJ2-7; D gene unclear. Germline values: CDR1 SGHTS, CDR2 YDEGEE. Trimming stripped 4 bases from V and 2 bases from J, with 10 bases between. The length of the CDR3 is 13 residues. The CDR3 DNA is TGTGCCAGCAGCCGTTTGAGGACCTACGAGCAGTACTTC. It codes for CASSRLRTYEQYF.

The V and J genes are TRBV5-4 and TRBJ2-1; D unclear. CDR3 length: 13 residues. In germline, CDR1 is SGHNT, CDR2 YYREEE (reference sequence). Trimming took 1 base from V and 10 from J, leaving 12 bases between them. The CDR3 is CASSLRGSLEQFF. The CDR3 DNA sequence: TGTGCCAGCAGCTTGAGAGGTTCCCTAGAGCAGTTCTTC.

The sample holds one count of this clone. The gene calls are TRBV9 and TRBJ2-3; 13 bases map to TRBD2. Germline lookup yields CDR1 SGDLS and CDR2 YYNGEE. The V and J ends lost 7 bases and 6 bases, in that order; junction bases with no gene match: 8. The CDR3 runs 15 residues. CDR3 region: CASSGTSGTLDTQYF. CDR3 nucleotide sequence: TGTGCCAGCTCCGGGACTAGCGGGACCCTGGATACGCAGTATTTT.

This clone was detected only a few times. The chain employs TRBV30 and TRBJ2-1, with D unresolved. Germline CDR1 reads GTSNPN; CDR2 reads SVGIG (reference sequence). The CDR3 length is 14 residues. V lost 1 base to trimming and J lost 6 bases, with 13 bases between them. The CDR3 protein is CAWSEPSAANEQFF. The DNA for the CDR3 is TGTGCCTGGAGTGAACCATCCGCGGCCAATGAGCAGTTCTTC.

The chain is built from TRBV5-1 and TRBJ2-5; a weak D match, TRBD1 (6 bases). The germline V gene has CDR1 SGHRS and CDR2 YFSETQ. The V and J ends lost 6 bases and 1 base respectively, with 16 bases between them. This CDR3 is built from 15 residues. The DNA for the CDR3 is TGCGCCAGCACCTCCCGGTTGGGGGCCCAAGAGACCCAGTACTTC. It encodes CASTSRLGAQETQYF.

The chain couples TRBV5-1 to TRBJ1-4; D is unclear. CDR1 SGHRS and CDR2 YFSETQ come from the germline V gene. This CDR3 contains 14 residues. V lost 0 bases and J 5 bases, leaving 8 bases between the germline ends. CDR3 amino acids: CASSLGGNNEKLFF. DNA of the CDR3: TGCGCCAGCAGCTTGGGAGGGAACAATGAAAAACTGTTTTTT. Filled out from reference TRBV5-1 and TRBJ1-4, the complete variable domain reads KAGVTQTPRYLIKTRGQQVTLSCSPISGHRSVSWYQQTPGQGLQFLFEYFSETQRNKGNFPGRFSGRQFSNSRSEMNVSTLELGDSALYLCASSLGGNNEKLFFGSGTQLSVL.

This chain connects TRBV2 to TRBJ1-6, with a weak D call TRBD1 (6 bases). V gave up 1 base and J gave up 8 bases, with 12 bases separating them. Germline V CDR1 and CDR2: SNHLY, FYNNEI. The CDR3 loop spans 15 amino acids. The CDR3 reads CASSEDRAGDSPLHF. For the CDR3, the DNA is TGTGCCAGCAGTGAAGACAGGGCCGGGGATTCACCCCTCCACTTT. Supplemented by reference TRBV2 and TRBJ1-6, the full variable domain reads EPEVTQTPSHQVTQMGQEVILRCVPISNHLYFYWYRQILGQKVEFLVSFYNNEISEKSEIFDDQFSVERPDGSNFTLKIRSTKLEDSAMYFCASSEDRAGDSPLHFGNGTRLTVT.

The rearrangement uses TRBV7-2 and TRBJ2-1; 7 positions match TRBD2. Germline CDR1 is SGHTA and CDR2 is FQGNSA. Unmatched junction bases numbered 12, after V lost 2 bases and J lost 8 bases. CDR3 length: 16 amino acids. In nucleotides, the CDR3 is TGTGCCAGCAGCTTAAGGCCCAGCGGGGTTATATATGAGCAGTTCTTC. It specifies CASSLRPSGVIYEQFF.

This clone has more than one count but fewer than ten. The V and J genes are TRBV7-2 and TRBJ1-4, with D perhaps TRBD1 (5 bases). CDR1 is SGHTA, CDR2 FQGNSA, per germline. V dropped 5 bases and J dropped 7 bases, with 17 bases sitting between them. The CDR3 is made up of 15 amino acids. In DNA form, the CDR3 reads TGTGCCAGCAGCCCCGAAGGGGCAGGTACTGAAAAACTGTTTTTT. Amino acids: CASSPEGAGTEKLFF.